Following are 27 T cell receptor beta chains from one sample sequenced in a study of blood T cell repertoires in COVID-19. Clones were read by immunoSEQ multiplex PCR, and TCRdb kept only the in-frame ones, dropping some. Of roughly 200,000 clones listed, about 83% were seen once; the top ten hold about 6.2%. Sequencing was done on a sample of peripheral blood. The receptor source for this set is a man aged 60-69 years who had recovered from COVID-19.

This chain connects TRBV19 to TRBJ2-5, with D perhaps TRBD2 (7 bases). Germline V gives CDR1 LNHDA, CDR2 SQIVND (reference sequence). This CDR3 region has 15 residues. Trimming removed 7 bases at V and 5 bases at J, with 20 bases between. The CDR3 loop reads CASTQGGGLSETQYF. CDR3 nucleotides: TGTGCCAGTACCCAAGGGGGGGGGCTTTCGGAGACCCAGTACTTC. Based on the CDR3 plus reference TRBV19 and TRBJ2-5, the full variable domain is DGGITQSPKYLFRKEGQNVTLSCEQNLNHDAMYWYRQDPGQGLRLIYYSQIVNDFQKGDIAEGYSVSREKKESFPLTVTSAQKNPTAFYLCASTQGGGLSETQYFGPGTRLLVL.

This chain links TRBV28 with TRBJ1-5; D is undetermined. V lost 7 bases and J lost 6, with 10 bases in between. Germline V lookup: CDR1 MDHEN, CDR2 SYDVKM. The CDR3 length is 12 residues. CDR3 coding DNA: TGTGCCAGCACCACTTCCCGTCAGCCCCAGCATTTT. Protein sequence: CASTTSRQPQHF. The whole variable domain, filled in from reference TRBV28 and TRBJ1-5, reads DVKVTQSSRYLVKRTGEKVFLECVQDMDHENMFWYRQDPGLGLRLIYFSYDVKMKEKGDIPEGYSVSREKKERFSLILESASTNQTSMYLCASTTSRQPQHFGDGTRLSIL.

In DNA, the CDR3 is TGTGCCAGCAGCTCCCTTGCGGGGGACTACAATGAGCAGTTCTTC. It encodes CASSSLAGDYNEQFF. The chain links TRBV5-6 to TRBJ2-1; 7 bases agree with TRBD2. The J segment lost 3 bases and the V segment lost 3 bases, leaving 6 bases of the junction unmatched. The CDR3 extends over 15 amino acids. From germline, CDR1 is SGHDT and CDR2 YYEEEE.

This rearrangement joins TRBV19 to TRBJ2-1, with 8 bases fitting TRBD2. Trimming at V came to 5 bases and at J to 9 bases, leaving 12 bases not matched to a gene. The length of the CDR3 is 15 residues. The germline V gene encodes CDR1 LNHDA and CDR2 SQIVND (reference sequence). The CDR3 protein is CASSPRGGLQGEQFF. CDR3 DNA sequence: TGTGCCAGTAGTCCTCGGGGGGGCCTTCAGGGTGAGCAGTTCTTC.

The chain links TRBV7-9 to TRBJ2-1; TRBD2 aligns across 13 bases. This CDR3 has 16 amino acids. V gave up 5 bases and J gave up 9 bases; unmatched junction bases: 10. The germline V gene encodes CDR1 SEHNR and CDR2 FQNEAQ (reference sequence). CDR3 sequence (DNA): TGTGCCAGCAGCCCCTCGGGACTAGCGGGAATCGTTGAGCAGTTCTTC. The encoded protein is CASSPSGLAGIVEQFF.

This sequence joins TRBV5-4 and TRBJ1-4; D is perhaps TRBD1 (5 bases). Looked up from germline, CDR1 is SGHNT and CDR2 is YYREEE (reference sequence). The CDR3 covers 15 residues. Between the trimmed V and J ends, which lost 5 bases and 7 bases, there was a span of 18 bases. This CDR3 reads CASSLGPGRGEKLFF. CDR3 nucleotides: TGTGCCAGCAGTCTCGGGCCCGGGAGGGGTGAAAAACTGTTTTTT. Full variable domain (missing parts from reference TRBV5-4 and TRBJ1-4): ETGVTQSPTHLIKTRGQQVTLRCSSQSGHNTVSWYQQALGQGPQFIFQYYREEENGRGNFPPRFSGLQFPNYSSELNVNALELDDSALYLCASSLGPGRGEKLFFGSGTQLSVL.

J is TRBJ2-7 and V is TRBV7-9; D perhaps matches TRBD1 (7 bases). V was shortened by 10 bases and J by 6 bases, with 22 bases between the two germline ends. The germline V gene encodes CDR1 SEHNR and CDR2 FQNEAQ (reference sequence). This CDR3 comprises 14 residues. The chain's CDR3 is CAIPGGRGAFEQYF. For the CDR3, the DNA is TGTGCCATACCCGGGGGCAGGGGGGCTTTCGAGCAGTACTTC.

The chain uses TRBV7-2 and TRBJ1-2; no firm D call. The V end lost 3 bases, the J end lost 6 bases, and 8 bases lay between the germline ends. This CDR3 is built from 12 residues. Per germline, CDR1 SGHTA and CDR2 FQGNSA. The CDR3 coding sequence is TGTGCCAGCAGCTTTAGTCTGGATGGCTACACCTTC. Amino acids: CASSFSLDGYTF.

This chain uses TRBV6-2 or TRBV6-3 with TRBJ2-7, with D tentatively TRBD2 (5 bases). CDR3 length: 14 amino acids. Trimming removed 2 bases from V and 0 bases from J, with 8 bases in between. The germline V gene has CDR1 MNHEY and CDR2 SVGEGT. The CDR3 spells CASSYGLISYEQYF. DNA of the CDR3: TGTGCCAGCAGTTACGGACTGATCTCCTACGAGCAGTACTTC.

This clone occurred a few times. This chain joins TRBV3-1 (or the pseudogene TRBV3-2) and TRBJ2-1; a weak D match, TRBD2 (6 bases). Trimming removed 4 bases at V and 2 bases at J, with 15 bases between. Germline CDR1 LGHDT, CDR2 YNNKEL (reference sequence). This CDR3 region has 16 residues. In nucleotides, the CDR3 is TGTGCCAGCAGCCTTCCAAGGGCGGGGCCCTACAATGAGCAGTTCTTC. Translation gives CASSLPRAGPYNEQFF.

The chain has TRBV27 and TRBJ1-2; D gene uncertain. The CDR3 is made up of 13 amino acids. The germline CDR1 and CDR2 sequences are MNHEY and SMNVEV (reference sequence). Deletions cut 5 bases from V and 4 bases from J, with 11 bases between. The CDR3: CASSPDAGYGYTF. The DNA for the CDR3 is TGTGCCAGCAGTCCTGATGCGGGCTATGGCTACACCTTC.

The count of this clone is one. The chain has TRBV7-2 and TRBJ1-4; D ambiguous. The CDR3 runs 11 residues. The V and J ends lost 3 bases and 10 bases respectively, with 6 bases between them. Germline CDR1 is SGHTA and CDR2 is FQGNSA. Here the CDR3 reads CASSLEGKLFF. CDR3 nucleotide sequence: TGTGCCAGCAGCTTGGAGGGAAAACTGTTTTTT.

This chain connects TRBV9 to TRBJ2-7; no firm D call. Trimming left V 1 base short and J 2 bases short, with 10 bases between. This CDR3 region has 14 residues. Germline V gene data show CDR1 as SGDLS and CDR2 as YYNGEE. The CDR3 region is CASSVTQAAYEQYF. The CDR3 bases are TGTGCCAGCAGCGTAACCCAGGCCGCCTACGAGCAGTACTTC.

V usage is TRBV7-9 and J usage is TRBJ2-5; D gene uncertain. Germline V lookup: CDR1 SEHNR, CDR2 FQNEAQ (reference sequence). CDR3 length equals 15 residues. Trimming cost V 0 bases and J 3 bases, with 11 bases left between them. CDR3 in DNA: TGTGCCAGCAGCTTAGCGTCTTGGGCTGAAGAGACCCAGTACTTC. Translated, it gives CASSLASWAEETQYF.

The chain has TRBV25-1 and TRBJ1-5, with D perhaps matching TRBD1 (5 bases). The CDR3 totals 13 residues. V was shortened by 6 bases and J by 6 bases, with 12 bases between the two germline ends. In germline, CDR1 is MGHDK, CDR2 SYGVNS. CDR3 loop: CASRGPSGQPQHF. In DNA, the CDR3 is TGTGCCAGCAGGGGGCCTTCGGGTCAGCCCCAGCATTTT.

This clone was detected only a few times. J is TRBJ1-1 and V is TRBV5-1; D possibly corresponds to TRBD1 (5 bases). With 5 bases removed from V and 1 base from J, the gap between germline ends came to 12 bases. The CDR3 spans 14 residues. Germline V CDR1 and CDR2: SGHRS, YFSETQ. Here the CDR3 DNA reads TGCGCCAGCAGATCCCAAACAGGGAACACTGAAGCTTTCTTT. Translation gives CASRSQTGNTEAFF.

This clone was found once. The chain recombines TRBV19 with TRBJ1-4; 7 positions agree with TRBD1. The CDR3 has 12 amino acids. The germline V gene has CDR1 LNHDA and CDR2 SQIVND (reference sequence). V dropped 5 bases and J dropped 13; count of bases not matched to a gene: 7. The CDR3 here is CASSVRQGRLFF. In DNA form, the CDR3 reads TGTGCCAGTAGTGTCCGACAGGGACGACTGTTTTTT. The full variable domain, rest sourced from reference TRBV19 and TRBJ1-4, is DGGITQSPKYLFRKEGQNVTLSCEQNLNHDAMYWYRQDPGQGLRLIYYSQIVNDFQKGDIAEGYSVSREKKESFPLTVTSAQKNPTAFYLCASSVRQGRLFFGSGTQLSVL.

This clone was observed at least ten times. The chain links TRBV30 to TRBJ1-2; D is possibly TRBD1 (5 bases). This CDR3 contains 12 residues. Germline V gene sequence: CDR1 GTSNPN, CDR2 SVGIG (reference sequence). V shed 1 base and J shed 2 bases, with 5 bases lying between them. The CDR3 nucleotides read TGTGCCTGGAGTGCAGGGAACTATGGCTACACCTTC. Translated: CAWSAGNYGYTF.

This chain connects TRBV18 to TRBJ1-2; 7 nucleotides align to TRBD1. The length of the CDR3 is 13 residues. Unmatched junction bases numbered 11, after V lost 6 bases and J lost 10 bases. Germline assignment: CDR1 KGHSH and CDR2 LQKENI. CDR3 nucleotides: TGTGCCAGCTCGCTGAGGGACAGAATGCACTACACCTTC. Encoded protein: CASSLRDRMHYTF.

V and J are TRBV5-1 and TRBJ2-5; no clear D. CDR3 length: 16 amino acids. CDR1 is SGHRS and CDR2 is YFSETQ in the germline V gene. V was shortened by 3 bases and J by 0 bases, with 15 bases between the two germline ends. This chain's CDR3 is CASSSTPAEDQETQYF. The DNA of the CDR3 is TGCGCCAGCAGCTCGACTCCCGCAGAGGACCAAGAGACCCAGTACTTC.

The chain recombines TRBV30 with TRBJ2-1; 9 bases line up with TRBD2. The V gene end was trimmed by 1 base and the J gene end by 2 bases; junction bases not matched to a gene: 6. Germline-derived CDR1 and CDR2 are GTSNPN and SVGIG (reference sequence). This CDR3 spans 16 amino acids. In nucleotides, the CDR3 is TGTGCCTGGAGTGGTCTAGCGGGGACTACCTACAATGAGCAGTTCTTC. Residues: CAWSGLAGTTYNEQFF.

The chain carries TRBV6-5 and TRBJ1-4; D gene ambiguous. Germline V gene data show CDR1 as MNHEY and CDR2 as SVGAGI. Trimming stripped 6 bases from V and 0 bases from J, with 11 bases between. The CDR3 has 15 amino acids. The CDR3 spells CASRGSTPTNEKLFF. CDR3 coding DNA: TGTGCCAGCAGGGGGAGCACCCCAACTAATGAAAAACTGTTTTTT.

The V call is TRBV24-1, the J call TRBJ2-2; 8 bases align to TRBD2. The germline gives CDR1 KGHDR, CDR2 SFDVKD. J was trimmed by 6 bases and V by 1 base; bases with no gene match: 3. The length of the CDR3 is 15 residues. CDR3 in DNA: TGTGCCACCAGTGATTTAAGCGGGAGTGCCGGGGAGCTGTTTTTT. Its translation is CATSDLSGSAGELFF.

The V and J genes are TRBV9 and TRBJ1-5; possible D gene TRBD1, 6 bases. This CDR3 comprises 13 residues. Trimming cost V 4 bases and J 6 bases, with 11 bases left between them. Germline CDR1 SGDLS, CDR2 YYNGEE. CDR3: CASSKTGSQPQHF. The CDR3 region has the DNA TGTGCCAGCAGCAAAACAGGGTCTCAGCCCCAGCATTTT.

This chain connects TRBV4-2 to TRBJ1-1, with 12 bases fitting TRBD1. The CDR3 totals 17 residues. Germline V CDR1 and CDR2: LGHNA, YNFKEQ. With V trimmed by 4 bases and J by 3 bases, 9 bases remained unmatched. Here the CDR3 reads CASSPGTGGAEDTEAFF. In nucleotides, the CDR3 is TGTGCCAGCAGCCCCGGGACAGGGGGCGCGGAGGACACTGAAGCTTTCTTT.

The CDR3 nucleotides read TGTGCCTGGAGTGTAACTAGCGGGAGAGCAGATACGCAGTATTTT. The encoded protein is CAWSVTSGRADTQYF. V is TRBV30 and J is TRBJ2-3; TRBD2 matches at 11 bases. V lost 0 bases to trimming and J lost 4 bases; unmatched junction nucleotides: 3. This CDR3 is 15 amino acids long. Germline V gene data show CDR1 as GTSNPN and CDR2 as SVGIG (reference sequence).

The rearrangement links TRBV7-2 to TRBJ2-2; D gene unclear. CDR3 length: 13 amino acids. V dropped 0 bases and J dropped 6 bases, with 5 bases sitting between them. CDR1 is SGHTA, CDR2 FQGNSA, per germline. For the CDR3, the DNA is TGTGCCAGCAGCTTAGCTCCGGCCGGGGAGCTGTTTTTT. This codes for CASSLAPAGELFF. The entire variable domain, with the rest obtained from reference TRBV7-2 and TRBJ2-2, is as follows: GAGVSQSPSNKVTEKGKDVELRCDPISGHTALYWYRQSLGQGLEFLIYFQGNSAPDKSGLPSDRFSAERTGGSVSTLTIQRTQQEDSAVYLCASSLAPAGELFFGEGSRLTVL.